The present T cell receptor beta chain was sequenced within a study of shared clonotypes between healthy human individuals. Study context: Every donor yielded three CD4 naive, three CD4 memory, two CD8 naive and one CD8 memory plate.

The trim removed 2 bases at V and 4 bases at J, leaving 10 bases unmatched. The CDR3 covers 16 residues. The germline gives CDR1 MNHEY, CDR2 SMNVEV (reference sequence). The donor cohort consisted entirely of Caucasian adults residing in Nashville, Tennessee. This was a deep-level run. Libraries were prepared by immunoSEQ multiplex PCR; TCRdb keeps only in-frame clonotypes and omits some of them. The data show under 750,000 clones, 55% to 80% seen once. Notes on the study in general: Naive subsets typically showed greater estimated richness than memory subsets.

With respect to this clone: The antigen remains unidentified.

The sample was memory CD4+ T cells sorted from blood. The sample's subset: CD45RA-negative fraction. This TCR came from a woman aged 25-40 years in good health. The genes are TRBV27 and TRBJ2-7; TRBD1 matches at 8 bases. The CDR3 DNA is TGTGCCAGCAGTTTACGACAGGGGCCAATACCATACGAGCAGTACTTC. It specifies CASSLRQGPIPYEQYF.